The 9 T cell receptor beta chains listed next were all sequenced from one sample in a study of blood T cell repertoires in COVID-19. Data came from immunoSEQ multiplex PCR; TCRdb stores just in-frame clones and leaves some out. The repertoire holds 350,000 to 400,000 clones, 70% to 90% seen once, with 2.5% to 3.5% in the top ten. Sequenced input: peripheral blood. These receptors came from a woman between 25 and 40 years old with COVID-19, enrolled during active disease.

This clone was counted between two and nine times. This chain uses TRBV11-2 with TRBJ2-1; D is perhaps TRBD1 (6 bases). The CDR3 contains 14 residues. The V gene's germline CDR1 is SGHAT and CDR2 FQNNGV. V gave up 2 bases and J gave up 7 bases, with 12 bases separating them. CDR3 residues: CASSLSWQGNEQFF. In nucleotides, the CDR3 is TGTGCCAGCAGCTTATCATGGCAGGGGAATGAGCAGTTCTTC.

The CDR3 sequence: CASSQYTRGGGGYTF. In DNA, the CDR3 is TGTGCCAGCAGCCAATATACCCGAGGGGGCGGGGGCTACACCTTC. The chain combines TRBV14 with TRBJ1-2, with 7 bases aligning to TRBD1. Losses at the gene ends were 2 bases for V and 8 bases for J; bases not matched to a gene: 11. Germline CDR1 reads SGHDN; CDR2 reads FVKESK. The CDR3 runs to 15 residues.

The sample holds one count of this clone. This chain joins TRBV15 and TRBJ2-5; 7 positions match TRBD2. Germline lookup yields CDR1 LNHNV and CDR2 YYDKDF (reference sequence). The trim removed 5 bases at V and 4 bases at J, leaving 7 bases unmatched. The CDR3 totals 14 residues. The CDR3 DNA is TGTGCCACCAGCGGGAGGGCATGGGGAGAGACCCAGTACTTC. Translated, it gives CATSGRAWGETQYF.

The chain employs TRBV6-5 and TRBJ2-2; the match to TRBD1 covers 11 bases. The germline CDR1 and CDR2 sequences are MNHEY and SVGAGI. The CDR3 extends over 15 amino acids. V lost 6 bases to trimming and J lost 4 bases; unmatched junction nucleotides: 4. The CDR3 bases are TGTGCCAGCAGGGGGGACAGGGGGTCCACCGGGGAGCTGTTTTTT. Encoded protein: CASRGDRGSTGELFF.

V and J are TRBV10-2 and TRBJ1-1, with 9 bases lining up with TRBD1. Germline CDR1 is WSHSY and CDR2 is SAAADI. The ends lost 6 bases at V and 0 bases at J; junction bases unmatched: 8. The CDR3 length is 16 residues. In DNA, the CDR3 is TGCGCCAGCAGGACGGGGGGGACAGGGATGAACACTGAAGCTTTCTTT. Translation gives CASRTGGTGMNTEAFF.

This clone was observed once. The chain has TRBV5-1 and TRBJ2-7, with a possible D match to TRBD2 (7 bases). V lost 0 bases, J lost 4 bases, and 20 bases lay in between. Germline V CDR1 and CDR2: SGHRS, YFSETQ. This CDR3 contains 17 residues. In DNA form, the CDR3 reads TGCGCCAGCAGCTTGGATTCGCGGGGGAAAGGGGGATACGAGCAGTACTTC. Amino acid sequence: CASSLDSRGKGGYEQYF.

V usage is TRBV29-1 and J usage is TRBJ1-5; 7 bases agree with TRBD1. Germline CDR1 and CDR2: SQVTM and ANQGSEA. The J segment lost 8 bases and the V segment lost 6 bases, leaving 7 bases of the junction unmatched. The CDR3 runs 12 residues. The CDR3 DNA reads as TGCAGCGTGGCGACAGGGACGGAGCCCCAGCATTTT. This gives the protein CSVATGTEPQHF.

The gene calls are TRBV19 and TRBJ2-4; 7 bases map to TRBD2. Germline trimming cut 5 bases from V and 8 bases from J; bases unmatched to any gene: 15. The CDR3 runs to 16 residues. Germline-derived CDR1 and CDR2 are LNHDA and SQIVND (reference sequence). This chain's CDR3 is CASSERGMLGMDIQYF. The DNA of the CDR3 is TGTGCCAGTAGTGAGCGGGGAATGTTGGGAATGGACATTCAGTACTTC.

This chain connects TRBV24-1 to TRBJ2-6; D remains ambiguous. Between the trimmed V and J ends, which lost 4 bases and 0 bases, there was a span of 9 bases. CDR1 and CDR2 (germline): KGHDR, SFDVKD. This CDR3 is 16 amino acids long. The CDR3 reads CATSDPRNSGANVLTF. CDR3 DNA: TGTGCCACCAGTGACCCCCGTAACTCTGGGGCCAACGTCCTGACTTTC.